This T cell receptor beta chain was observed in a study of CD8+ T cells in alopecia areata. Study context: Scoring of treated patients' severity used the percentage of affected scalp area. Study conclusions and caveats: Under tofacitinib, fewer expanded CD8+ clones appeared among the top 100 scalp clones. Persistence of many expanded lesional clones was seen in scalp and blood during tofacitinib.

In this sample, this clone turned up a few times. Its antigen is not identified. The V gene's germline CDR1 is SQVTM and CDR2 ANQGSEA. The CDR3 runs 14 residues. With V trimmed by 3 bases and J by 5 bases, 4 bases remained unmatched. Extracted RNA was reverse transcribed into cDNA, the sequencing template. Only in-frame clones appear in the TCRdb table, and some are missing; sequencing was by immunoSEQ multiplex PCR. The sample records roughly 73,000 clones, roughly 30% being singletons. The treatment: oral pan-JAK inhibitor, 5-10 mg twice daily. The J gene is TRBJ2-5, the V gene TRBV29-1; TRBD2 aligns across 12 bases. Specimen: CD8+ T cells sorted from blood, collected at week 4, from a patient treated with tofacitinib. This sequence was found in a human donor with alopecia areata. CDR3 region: CSVETSGSLETQYF. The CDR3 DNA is TGCAGCGTTGAGACTAGCGGGAGCTTGGAGACCCAGTACTTC.